This note documents a single TCR beta chain sequence. The assay was immunoSEQ multiplex PCR, and TCRdb's table has in-frame clones only and misses some. The table records around 300,000 clones, approximately 83% of them present only once. The data originate from a study of blood T cell repertoires in COVID-19. Turning to the study itself: Samples representing acute and convalescent COVID-19 were sourced from the United States, Italy and Spain. The cDNA or gDNA used as material had been derived from T cells, B-cell-depleted T cells, or PBMCs.

Germline assignment: CDR1 DFQATT and CDR2 SNEGSKA (reference sequence). The CDR3 sequence is 13 residues long. V gave up 3 bases and J gave up 4 bases, with 13 bases separating them. This clonotype originated in a woman between 65 and 79 years old with acute or convalescent COVID-19. The chain combines TRBV20-1 with TRBJ2-7, with TRBD1 as a possible D gene (6 bases). Specimen: peripheral blood. CDR3: CSASRDNLYEQYF. CDR3 DNA sequence: TGCAGTGCTAGTCGGGACAACCTTTACGAGCAGTACTTC.